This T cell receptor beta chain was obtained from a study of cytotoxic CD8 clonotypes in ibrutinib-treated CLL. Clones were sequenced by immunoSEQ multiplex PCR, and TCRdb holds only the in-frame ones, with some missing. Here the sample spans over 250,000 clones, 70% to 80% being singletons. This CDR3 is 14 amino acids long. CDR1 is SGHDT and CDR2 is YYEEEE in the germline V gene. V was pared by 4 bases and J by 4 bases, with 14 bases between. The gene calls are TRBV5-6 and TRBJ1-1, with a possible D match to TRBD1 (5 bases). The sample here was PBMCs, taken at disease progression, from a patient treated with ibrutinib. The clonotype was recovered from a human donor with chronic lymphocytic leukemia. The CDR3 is CASSPGQGGTEAFF. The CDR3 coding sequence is TGTGCCAGCAGCCCGGGTCAGGGCGGCACTGAAGCTTTCTTT.